Listed below are T cell receptor beta chains from one sample, sequenced in a study of T cells after yellow fever vaccination. MiXCR, run by TCRdb on the 5' RACE reads, gives a single entry per CDR3 protein. The sample lists 200,000 to 300,000 distinct CDR3 sequences, 13% occurring once. Sample: CD4+ T cells sorted from PBMCs, taken 45 days after the yellow fever booster vaccination. The receptors were gathered from a man aged 25 to 40 who received the YFV17D yellow fever vaccine. CDR3s include the opening cysteine and the closing phenylalanine or tryptophan. The D gene is left open where the match is weak. Clone sizes are given selectively: once, few, many, or a class where the clone is expanded.

J,size,D,V,DNA,CDR3
TRBJ2-1,NA,TRBD2,TRBV10-1,TGCGCCAGCAGTGAGTCGAAAGGGACTAGGTACAATGAGCAGTTCTTC,CASSESKGTRYNEQFF
TRBJ2-7,few,NA,TRBV30,TGTGCCTGGAACCTGCGCCCCTACGAGCAGTACTTC,CAWNLRPYEQYF
TRBJ1-1,few,NA,TRBV28,TGTGCCAGCAGTCTATACCGGGCCCGAATGAACACTGAAGCTTTCTTT,CASSLYRARMNTEAFF
TRBJ2-7,NA,TRBD2,TRBV5-1,TGCGCCAGCACCAAACTAGCGGGAGACGGCGAGCAGTACTTC,CASTKLAGDGEQYF
TRBJ2-2,few,NA,TRBV7-9,TGTGCCAGCAGCCGTTCTAGCTGGACGGCCGGGGAGCTGTTTTTT,CASSRSSWTAGELFF
TRBJ2-7,NA,TRBD1,TRBV30,TGTGCCTTCCGCAGCGACAGGGGATTCGAGCAGTACTTC,CAFRSDRGFEQYF
TRBJ2-7,NA,TRBD1,TRBV18,TGTGCCAGCTCACCCCCGGGACAGGGGGCGAACTACGAGCAGTACTTC,CASSPPGQGANYEQYF
TRBJ2-5,few,NA,TRBV29-1,TGCAGCTCAAAACAAGAGACCCAGTACTTC,CSSKQETQYF
TRBJ2-7,few,TRBD1,TRBV29-1,TGCAGCGTGTCCGGGACAGGGGATAAGCAGTACTTC,CSVSGTGDKQYF
TRBJ2-3,NA,TRBD2,TRBV5-1,TGCGCCAGCAGCTTGGTGAGCCTTCTCCTAGCGGGAGGGGATACGCAGTATTTT,CASSLVSLLLAGGDTQYF
TRBJ2-3,NA,TRBD2,TRBV7-9,TGTGCCAGCAGCTTATCTAGCGGGAGCAGTGCAGATACGCAGTATTTT,CASSLSSGSSADTQYF
TRBJ2-3,few,NA,TRBV10-3,TGTGCCACGCTAGAGGGGAGCACAGATACGCAGTATTTT,CATLEGSTDTQYF
TRBJ2-5,few,TRBD1,TRBV6-5,TGTGCCAGCAGTTACCAGGGGACAGGGAAGGGTGTTCGGATAGAGACCCAGTACTTC,CASSYQGTGKGVRIETQYF
TRBJ1-5,few,NA,TRBV2,TGTGCCAGCAGTCAAGTTACTAGCAATCAGCCCCAGCATTTT,CASSQVTSNQPQHF
TRBJ2-5,NA,NA,TRBV3-1,TGTGCCAGCAGCCAAGAGCCGACCCAGTACTTC,CASSQEPTQYF
TRBJ2-7,few,NA,TRBV12-3/TRBV12-4,TGTGCCAGCAGTTTTCTGGCATCTTCCTACGAGCAGTACTTC,CASSFLASSYEQYF
TRBJ1-3,few,NA,TRBV6-6,TGTGCCAGCAGTTACTCGGAGGGAAACACCATATATTTT,CASSYSEGNTIYF
TRBJ2-2,once,NA,TRBV6-2/TRBV6-3,TGTGCCAGCAGTTCGCCAGGGCGTGCCACCGGGGAGCTGTTTTTT,CASSSPGRATGELFF
TRBJ2-7,NA,NA,TRBV25-1,TGTGCCAGCAGCGGACAGTTCTACGAGCAGTACTTC,CASSGQFYEQYF
TRBJ2-7,NA,NA,TRBV7-2,TGTGCCAGCAGCCGGACGAAGGACGAGCAGTACTTC,CASSRTKDEQYF